This T cell receptor (beta chain) was captured in a study of shared clonotypes between healthy human individuals. Overall study findings and caveats: The generation probabilities recorded for non-shared clonotypes fell below those of clonotypes shared by all four donors.

The CDR3 sequence is 13 residues long. Germline V CDR1 and CDR2: MNHNS, SASEGT. Between the trimmed V and J ends, which lost 5 bases and 8 bases, there was a span of 15 bases. Participating donors were healthy, HIV-negative adults free of recent acute infections or vaccinations. The method was immunoSEQ multiplex PCR; TCRdb's version includes in-frame clones alone and lacks a portion of them. The table shows some 980,000 clones, with over 60% occurring only once. In its sample, this clone was seen a few times. Its antigen is unknown. The TCR sequence derives from a man aged 18 to 30 in good health. The V gene is TRBV6-1, the J gene TRBJ1-2; no clear D gene. The sequenced material came from memory CD4+ T cells sorted from blood. The sample's subset: CD45RA-negative fraction. CDR3 loop: CASSNPPSYGYTF. The DNA for the CDR3 is TGTGCCAGCAGTAATCCCCCTTCCTACGGCTACACCTTC.